The entry below gives a single TCR beta chain sequence along with its context. The germline V gene has CDR1 SGHTA and CDR2 FQGNSA. This CDR3 has 16 amino acids. The V and J ends lost 2 bases and 2 bases respectively, with 16 bases between them. TEMRA cells were FACS-enriched and CD8+ and CD4+ T cells negatively isolated. The authors reverse transcribed 0.5 to 1 ug RNA with random hexamers. Across 54 Vbeta and 13 Jbeta, TCR beta CDR3 was amplified with immunoSEQ multiplex PCR. Via MiXCR, TCRdb re-called the immunoSEQ multiplex PCR reads, giving one row per CDR3 protein. This sample has 74,000 or so distinct CDR3 sequences, with 85% to 95% found just once. This sample stems from a study of CD8 T cells in Susac syndrome. Study context: Sequenced Susac syndrome patients included over 5 with active disease and 8 or 9 who were in remission.

Sequencing was carried out using CD4+ T cells from PBMCs. The receptor comes from a human donor with Susac syndrome. The chain employs TRBV7-2 and TRBJ2-7; D might be TRBD1 or TRBD2, each matching 5 bases. In DNA, the CDR3 is TGTGCCAGCAGCTTAATTGGGGACGGACGAACCTACGAGCAGTACTTC. It translates to CASSLIGDGRTYEQYF.